These T cell receptor beta chains were read from a single sample in a study of blood T cell repertoires in COVID-19. Clones were sequenced by immunoSEQ multiplex PCR, and TCRdb holds only the in-frame ones, with some missing. Altogether more than 95,000 clones are present, approximately 80% being singletons, with the ten largest covering about 16%. The sample was peripheral blood. All receptors come from a woman of 80 years or more with acute or convalescent COVID-19. Each CDR3 is given with its conserved first and last residue. Fields, in order: D gene, V gene, clone size, J gene, CDR3 protein, CDR3 DNA. D genes are given only for firm matches. Clone sizes are given selectively: once, few, many, or a class where the clone is expanded.

>TRBD1|TRBV7-2|.|TRBJ2-3
CASSGSGTGSTDTQYF
TGTGCCAGCAGCGGCTCCGGGACAGGGAGCACAGATACGCAGTATTTT
>.|TRBV12-5|.|TRBJ1-1
CASGLVQTSNTEAFF
TGTGCTAGTGGTTTGGTACAGACATCCAACACTGAAGCTTTCTTT
>.|TRBV20-1|few|TRBJ2-5
CSPKEGETQYF
TGCAGTCCGAAGGAGGGAGAGACCCAGTACTTC
>TRBD1|TRBV18|.|TRBJ2-7
CASSTGSSYEQYF
TGTGCCAGCTCGACAGGGAGTTCCTACGAGCAGTACTTC
>.|TRBV19|many|TRBJ2-7
CASSIGEGSGSYEQYF
TGTGCCAGTAGTATAGGAGAGGGAAGTGGATCCTACGAGCAGTACTTC
>TRBD1|TRBV6-5|.|TRBJ1-1
CASSYGPQGRNTEAFF
TGTGCCAGCAGTTACGGGCCACAGGGGAGGAACACTGAAGCTTTCTTT
>TRBD1|TRBV19|once|TRBJ1-2
CASTLLSTGSTNYGYTF
TGTGCCAGTACCCTCTTGTCGACAGGGTCGACTAACTATGGCTACACCTTC
>.|TRBV6-5|few|TRBJ2-2
CASSYRGSTGELFF
TGTGCCAGCAGTTACAGGGGAAGCACCGGGGAGCTGTTTTTT
>.|TRBV24-1|.|TRBJ1-5
CATSESRGSNQPQHF
TGTGCCACCAGTGAGAGCAGGGGAAGCAATCAGCCCCAGCATTTT
>.|TRBV28|.|TRBJ1-2
CASRSTGVYGYTF
TGTGCCAGCAGGTCGACAGGAGTCTATGGCTACACCTTC
>TRBD1|TRBV19|.|TRBJ1-5
CASSNRDRAQPQHF
TGTGCCAGTAGTAACCGGGACAGGGCTCAGCCCCAGCATTTT
>.|TRBV10-1|many|TRBJ2-3
CASSEPYTDTQYF
TGCGCCAGCAGTGAGCCCTACACAGATACGCAGTATTTT
>.|TRBV19|.|TRBJ2-1
CASSIDGGAGHNEQFF
TGTGCCAGTAGTATAGATGGAGGAGCCGGCCACAATGAGCAGTTCTTC
>.|TRBV5-6|.|TRBJ2-3
CASSLLLSGSTDTQYF
TGTGCCAGCAGCCTGCTCCTTAGCGGTAGCACAGATACGCAGTATTTT
>.|TRBV14|few|TRBJ2-7
CASRKTGTDEQYF
TGTGCCAGCAGAAAGACAGGGACTGACGAGCAGTACTTC